This T cell receptor beta chain was sequenced during a study of T cells in Graves' hyperthyroidism and ophthalmopathy. The CDR3 is 16 amino acids. The germline V and J ends were trimmed by 2 bases and 2 bases, with 14 bases remaining between them. The germline V gene encodes CDR1 MNHEY and CDR2 SVGEGT. Amplified TCR beta CDR3 regions came from RNA transcripts. HTBI primers were the set used in a first-round RT-PCR of the TCR CDR3. Each CDR3 protein is one row after TCRdb ran MiXCR on the multiplex PCR reads. Among about 640,000 distinct CDR3 sequences listed, less than 25% were seen once. This clonotype was recorded a few times.

Sequencing was done on a sample of blood. The TCR originated in a man aged 25-40 years with Graves' ophthalmopathy. This chain uses TRBV6-2 or TRBV6-3 with TRBJ2-3; D perhaps matches TRBD2 (6 bases). The CDR3 loop is CASSYPGGAVTDTQYF. The CDR3 DNA sequence: TGTGCCAGCAGTTACCCAGGCGGGGCCGTCACAGATACGCAGTATTTT.